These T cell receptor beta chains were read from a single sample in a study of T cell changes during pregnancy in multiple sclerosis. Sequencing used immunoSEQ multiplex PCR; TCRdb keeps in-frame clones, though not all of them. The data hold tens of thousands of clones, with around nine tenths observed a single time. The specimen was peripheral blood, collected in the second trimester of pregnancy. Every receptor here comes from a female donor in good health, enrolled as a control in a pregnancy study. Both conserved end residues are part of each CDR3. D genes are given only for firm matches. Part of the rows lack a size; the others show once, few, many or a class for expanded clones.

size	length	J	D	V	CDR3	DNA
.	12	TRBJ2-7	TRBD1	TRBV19	CASSIDRAEQYF	TGTGCCAGTAGTATCGACAGGGCCGAGCAGTACTTC
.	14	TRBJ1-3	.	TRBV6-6	CASSLRGQGNTIYF	TGTGCCAGCAGTCTGCGGGGGCAGGGAAACACCATATATTTT
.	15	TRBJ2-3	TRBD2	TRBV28	CASRQSGGGTDTQYF	TGTGCCAGCAGGCAAAGCGGGGGCGGCACAGATACGCAGTATTTT
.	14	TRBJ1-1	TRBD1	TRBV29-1	CSVGTGNRDTEAFF	TGCAGCGTCGGGACAGGGAACAGAGACACTGAAGCTTTCTTT
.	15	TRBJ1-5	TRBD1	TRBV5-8	CASSTRTGGNQPQHF	TGTGCCAGCAGCACCCGGACAGGGGGCAATCAGCCCCAGCATTTT
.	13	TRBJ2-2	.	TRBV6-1	CASSGEGVGELFF	TGTGCCAGCAGTGGGGAGGGGGTCGGGGAGCTGTTTTTT
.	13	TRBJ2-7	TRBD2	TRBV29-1	CSAASGGIYEQYF	TGCAGCGCCGCTAGCGGGGGGATCTACGAGCAGTACTTC
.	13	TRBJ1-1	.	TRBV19	CASTRSVNTEAFF	TGTGCCAGTACGAGGAGTGTGAACACTGAAGCTTTCTTT
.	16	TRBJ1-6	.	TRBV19	CASSMRRGSYNSPLHF	TGTGCCAGTAGTATGCGCCGGGGTTCCTATAATTCACCCCTCCACTTT
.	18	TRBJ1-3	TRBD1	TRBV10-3	CAISESVQGGNSGNTIYF	TGTGCCATCAGTGAGTCGGTGCAAGGGGGCAACTCTGGAAACACCATATATTTT
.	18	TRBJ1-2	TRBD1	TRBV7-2	CASSAWDSFTFTNYGYTF	TGTGCCAGCAGCGCCTGGGACAGTTTTACGTTCACTAACTATGGCTACACCTTC
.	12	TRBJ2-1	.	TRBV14	CASSQYVNEQFF	TGTGCCAGCAGCCAGTATGTCAATGAGCAGTTCTTC
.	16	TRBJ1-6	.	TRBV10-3	CAISESLGGKNSPLHF	TGTGCCATCAGTGAGTCGCTGGGGGGTAAGAATTCACCCCTCCACTTT
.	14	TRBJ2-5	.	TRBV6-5	CASSYRTPGGTQYF	TGTGCCAGCAGTTACAGGACACCCGGGGGGACCCAGTACTTC
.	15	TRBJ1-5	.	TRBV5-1	CASSRGGDPNQPQHF	TGCGCCAGCAGCAGGGGGGGGGATCCTAATCAGCCCCAGCATTTT
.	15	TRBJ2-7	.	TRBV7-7	CASSLGPGDSYEQYF	TGTGCTAGCAGCTTAGGACCGGGGGACTCCTACGAGCAGTACTTC
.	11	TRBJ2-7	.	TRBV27	CASSSGQKQYF	TGTGCCAGCAGTTCCGGACAGAAGCAGTACTTC
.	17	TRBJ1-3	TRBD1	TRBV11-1	CASSLALGQGAGNTIYF	TGTGCCAGCAGCTTAGCCCTCGGACAGGGGGCCGGAAACACCATATATTTT
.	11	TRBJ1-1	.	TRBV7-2	CAIQRDTEAFF	TGTGCCATCCAACGGGATACTGAAGCTTTCTTT
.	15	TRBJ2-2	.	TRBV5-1	CASSLVTVPTGELFF	TGCGCCAGCAGCTTGGTTACAGTACCCACCGGGGAGCTGTTTTTT
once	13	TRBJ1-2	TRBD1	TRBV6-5	CASSLANRGGYTF	TGTGCCAGCAGTCTCGCCAACAGGGGTGGCTACACCTTC
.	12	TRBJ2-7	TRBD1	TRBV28	CASRMDRNEQYF	TGTGCCAGCAGAATGGACAGGAACGAGCAGTACTTC
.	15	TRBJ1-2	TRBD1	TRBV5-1	CASSLYGQGSYGYTF	TGCGCCAGCAGCTTATACGGACAGGGGAGCTATGGCTACACCTTC
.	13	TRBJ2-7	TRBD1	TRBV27	CASSMTGDYEQYF	TGTGCCAGCAGTATGACAGGGGACTACGAGCAGTACTTC
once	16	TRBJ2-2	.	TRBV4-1	CASSLRAWANTGELFF	TGCGCCAGCAGCCTCAGGGCTTGGGCCAACACCGGGGAGCTGTTTTTT
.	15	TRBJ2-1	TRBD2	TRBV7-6	CASSPLAGGPSEQFF	TGTGCCAGCAGTCCTCTAGCGGGGGGCCCTTCTGAGCAGTTCTTC
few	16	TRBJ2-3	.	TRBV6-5	CASSYGDTQRTDTQYF	TGTGCCAGCAGTTATGGGGACACTCAACGCACAGATACGCAGTATTTT
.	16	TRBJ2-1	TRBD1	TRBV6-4	CASSDSPDRGYNEQFF	TGTGCCAGCAGTGACTCCCCGGACAGGGGCTACAATGAGCAGTTCTTC
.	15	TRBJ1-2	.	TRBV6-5	CASSYSVDSSYGYTF	TGTGCCAGCAGTTACTCTGTGGACAGCAGCTATGGCTACACCTTC
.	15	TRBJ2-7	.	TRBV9	CASSVGPATTYEQYF	TGTGCCAGCAGCGTAGGTCCAGCTACTACCTACGAGCAGTACTTC
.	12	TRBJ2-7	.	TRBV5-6	CASSETGYEQYF	TGTGCCAGCAGCGAAACAGGATACGAGCAGTACTTC
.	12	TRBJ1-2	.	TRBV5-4	CASSLVLGGYTF	TGTGCCAGCAGCTTGGTTCTAGGTGGCTACACCTTC
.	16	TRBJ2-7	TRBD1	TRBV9	CASSADRDRPRYEQYF	TGTGCCAGCAGCGCGGACCGGGACAGACCCCGCTACGAGCAGTACTTC
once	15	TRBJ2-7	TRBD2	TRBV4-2	CASSPSSGGSYEQYF	TGTGCCAGCAGCCCCTCGAGCGGGGGCTCCTACGAGCAGTACTTC
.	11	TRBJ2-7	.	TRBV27	CASRDTYEQYF	TGTGCCAGCCGGGACACCTACGAGCAGTACTTC
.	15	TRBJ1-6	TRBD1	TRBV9	CASSPHRNRGSPLHF	TGTGCCAGCAGCCCTCATAGGAACAGGGGTTCACCCCTCCACTTT
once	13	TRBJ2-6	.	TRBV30	CALRGSGANVLTF	TGTGCCCTTCGGGGATCTGGGGCCAACGTCCTGACTTTC
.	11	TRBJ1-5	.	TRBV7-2	CASRLYQPQHF	TGTGCCAGCAGACTTTATCAGCCCCAGCATTTT
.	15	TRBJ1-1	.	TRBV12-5	CASGLVYRENTEAFF	TGTGCTAGTGGTTTGGTATACAGGGAGAACACTGAAGCTTTCTTT
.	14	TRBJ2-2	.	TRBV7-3	CASQKLEGAGELFF	TGTGCCAGCCAAAAACTAGAGGGGGCCGGGGAGCTGTTTTTT
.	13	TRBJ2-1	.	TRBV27	CASSFSPYNEQFF	TGTGCCAGCAGTTTTAGCCCCTACAATGAGCAGTTCTTC
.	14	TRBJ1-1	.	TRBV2	CASAKEGANTEAFF	TGTGCCAGCGCAAAAGAGGGAGCGAACACTGAAGCTTTCTTT
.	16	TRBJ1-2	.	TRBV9	CASSTQQGGEDYGYTF	TGTGCCAGCAGCACCCAACAGGGAGGGGAGGACTATGGCTACACCTTC
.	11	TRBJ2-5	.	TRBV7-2	CASSTSGTQYF	TGTGCCAGCAGCACCTCCGGGACCCAGTACTTC
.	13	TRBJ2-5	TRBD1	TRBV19	CASSALTGVTQYF	TGTGCCAGTAGTGCGCTGACAGGGGTGACCCAGTACTTC
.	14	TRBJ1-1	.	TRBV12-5	CASGFTEIATEAFF	TGTGCTAGTGGTTTCACAGAAATTGCCACTGAAGCTTTCTTT
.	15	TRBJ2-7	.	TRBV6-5	CASSQQGRKVEEQYF	TGTGCCAGCAGCCAACAGGGGAGGAAGGTGGAAGAGCAGTACTTC
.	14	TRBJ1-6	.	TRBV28	CASKSRYLNSPLHF	TGTGCCAGCAAATCGCGATACCTTAATTCACCCCTCCACTTT
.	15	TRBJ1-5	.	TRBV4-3	CASSQDLPGDQPQHF	TGCGCCAGCAGCCAAGATCTACCAGGGGATCAGCCCCAGCATTTT
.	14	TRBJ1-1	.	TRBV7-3	CASSLLGPNTEAFF	TGTGCCAGCAGCTTACTTGGGCCGAACACTGAAGCTTTCTTT
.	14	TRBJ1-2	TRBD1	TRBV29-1	CSVETPGQYYGYTF	TGCAGCGTTGAAACCCCGGGACAGTACTATGGCTACACCTTC
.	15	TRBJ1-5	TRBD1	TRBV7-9	CASSLGQGHRQPQHF	TGTGCCAGCAGCTTGGGACAGGGTCATCGGCAGCCCCAGCATTTT
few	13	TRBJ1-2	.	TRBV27	CASSLGEGRGYTF	TGTGCCAGCAGCCTGGGGGAGGGAAGGGGCTACACCTTC
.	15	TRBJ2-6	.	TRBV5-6	CASSLRVSGANVLTF	TGTGCCAGCAGCTTGCGAGTTTCTGGGGCCAACGTCCTGACTTTC
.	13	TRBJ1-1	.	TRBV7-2	CASSLAWATEAFF	TGTGCCAGCAGCTTAGCGTGGGCCACTGAAGCTTTCTTT